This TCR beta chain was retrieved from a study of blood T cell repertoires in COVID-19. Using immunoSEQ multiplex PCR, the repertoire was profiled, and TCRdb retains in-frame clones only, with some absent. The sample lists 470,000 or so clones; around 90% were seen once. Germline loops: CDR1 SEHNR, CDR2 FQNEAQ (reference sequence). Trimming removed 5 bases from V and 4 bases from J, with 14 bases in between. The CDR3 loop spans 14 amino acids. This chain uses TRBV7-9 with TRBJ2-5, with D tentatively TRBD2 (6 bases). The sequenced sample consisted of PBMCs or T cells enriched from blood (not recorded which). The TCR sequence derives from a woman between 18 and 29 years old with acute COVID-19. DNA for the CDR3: TGTGCCAGCAGCGAGACTCGGGGAGGAGAGACCCAGTACTTC. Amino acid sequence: CASSETRGGETQYF.